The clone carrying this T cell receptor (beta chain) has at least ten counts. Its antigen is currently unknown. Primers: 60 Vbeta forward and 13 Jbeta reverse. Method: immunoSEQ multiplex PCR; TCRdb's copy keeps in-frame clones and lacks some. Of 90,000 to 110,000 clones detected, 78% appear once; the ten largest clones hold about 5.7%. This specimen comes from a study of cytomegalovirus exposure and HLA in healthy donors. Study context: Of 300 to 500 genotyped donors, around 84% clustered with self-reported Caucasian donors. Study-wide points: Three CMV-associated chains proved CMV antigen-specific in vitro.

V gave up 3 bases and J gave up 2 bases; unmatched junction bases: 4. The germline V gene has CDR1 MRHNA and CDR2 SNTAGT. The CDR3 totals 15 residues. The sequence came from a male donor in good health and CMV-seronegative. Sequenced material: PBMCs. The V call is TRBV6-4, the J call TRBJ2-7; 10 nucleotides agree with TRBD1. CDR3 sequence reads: CASSERQGATYEQYF. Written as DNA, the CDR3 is TGTGCCAGCAGTGAGCGACAGGGGGCTACCTACGAGCAGTACTTC.